The 18 T cell receptor beta chains reported below all come from one sample, sequenced in a study of blood T cell repertoires in COVID-19. Method: immunoSEQ multiplex PCR; TCRdb's copy keeps in-frame clones and lacks some. This table holds around 52,000 clones, roughly 82% found once. Sequencing was done on a sample of peripheral blood. These receptors came from a woman aged 55-75 years with acute or convalescent COVID-19.

The chain has TRBV4-1 and TRBJ1-3; 7 nucleotides line up with TRBD1. The CDR3 length is 15 residues. Per germline, CDR1 MGHRA and CDR2 YSYEKL. The junction had 1 base not matched to a gene; V was cut back by 2 bases and J by 0 bases. The CDR3 DNA reads as TGCGCCAGCAGCCAAAACAGGGGCTCTGGAAACACCATATATTTT. It translates to CASSQNRGSGNTIYF.

This chain connects TRBV5-4 to TRBJ2-3; TRBD2 matches 8 bases. CDR3 size: 16 residues. After removal of 3 bases from V and 4 bases from J, the junction contained 10 bases not matched to a gene. The V gene's germline CDR1 is SGHNT and CDR2 YYREEE (reference sequence). CDR3 sequence reads: CASSSRSSGVADTQYF. The CDR3 nucleotides read TGTGCCAGCAGCTCCCGCAGTAGCGGGGTAGCAGATACGCAGTATTTT.

This chain connects TRBV5-1 to TRBJ1-1, with D unclear. V shed 3 bases and J shed 6 bases, with 18 bases lying between them. The germline CDR1 and CDR2 sequences are SGHRS and YFSETQ. The CDR3 contains 15 residues. DNA for the CDR3: TGCGCCAGCAGCTCATTAGAGGACTCCCCCGCTGAAGCTTTCTTT. It specifies CASSSLEDSPAEAFF.

Worth noting for this clone: An end of the junction does not agree with germline; a read error may underlie this. This chain joins TRBV5-1 and TRBJ2-6, with D maybe TRBD1 (6 bases). The CDR3 loop spans 19 amino acids. Germline CDR1 SGHRS, CDR2 YFSETQ. The CDR3 DNA follows: TGCGCCTGCAGCTTGGGTTGGGGGCATGGGGTTTCTGGGGCCAACGTCCTGACTTTC. This encodes CACSLGWGHGVSGANVLTF.

This chain connects TRBV3-1 (or the pseudogene TRBV3-2) to TRBJ2-7, with TRBD1 matching 8 bases. Per germline, CDR1 LGHDT and CDR2 YNNKEL (reference sequence). After removal of 4 bases from V and 7 bases from J, the junction contained 3 bases not matched to a gene. The CDR3 has 12 amino acids. The CDR3 DNA is TGTGCCAGCAGCCGGACAGGGCGTGAGCAGTACTTC. Amino acids: CASSRTGREQYF.

J is TRBJ1-2 and V is TRBV6-5, with no clear D. CDR3 length: 13 amino acids. CDR1 is MNHEY and CDR2 is SVGAGI in the germline V gene. The V gene lost 2 bases and the J gene lost 8 bases, with 12 bases spanning the gap. The CDR3 nucleotides read TGTGCCAGCAGTTACGACGGGGTTCAGGGCTACACCTTC. Protein product: CASSYDGVQGYTF.

This clone turned up a few times. The rearrangement links TRBV29-1 to TRBJ1-1, with D maybe TRBD1 (5 bases). The CDR3 loop spans 13 amino acids. CDR1 and CDR2 from the germline V gene are SQVTM and ANQGSEA. Trimming stripped 4 bases from V and 8 bases from J, with 17 bases between. CDR3 in amino acids: CSVADTLIAEAFF. The CDR3 nucleotides read TGCAGCGTTGCGGACACCCTAATAGCCGAAGCTTTCTTT.

The chain links TRBV3-1 (or the pseudogene TRBV3-2) to TRBJ1-1; the match to TRBD1 covers 7 bases. This CDR3 is 12 amino acids long. Germline CDR1 LGHDT, CDR2 YNNKEL (reference sequence). The V segment lost 0 bases and the J segment 8 bases; nucleotides outside the gene matches: 0. The CDR3 sequence: CASSQETGEAFF. The CDR3 DNA reads TGTGCCAGCAGCCAAGAGACAGGGGAAGCTTTCTTT.

This chain uses TRBV6-5 with TRBJ1-2, with D possibly TRBD1 on 5 matching bases. Germline values: CDR1 MNHEY, CDR2 SVGAGI. V was cut by 4 bases and J by 6 bases, with 12 bases left in between. The length of the CDR3 is 13 residues. The CDR3 region has the DNA TGTGCCAGCAGTTTGACGATAGGGGATGGCTACACCTTC. Translated, it gives CASSLTIGDGYTF.

This chain links TRBV11-3 with TRBJ2-4; 7 bases line up with TRBD2. CDR1 and CDR2 (germline): SGHNT, YENEEA. This CDR3 contains 13 residues. J gave up 7 bases and V 0 bases, and 0 bases lay outside the gene matches. Here the CDR3 reads CASSLEAGNIQYF. As DNA, the CDR3 is TGTGCCAGCAGCTTAGAAGCGGGGAACATTCAGTACTTC.

The chain uses TRBV27 and TRBJ2-7; D possibly corresponds to TRBD1 (6 bases). The CDR3 has 14 amino acids. The germline CDR1 and CDR2 sequences are MNHEY and SMNVEV (reference sequence). V was clipped by 6 bases and J by 7 bases, with 19 bases between them. CDR3 in DNA: TGTGCCAGCAGGCAGGGGCCCCGCTTGGGAGAGCAGTACTTC. It yields the protein CASRQGPRLGEQYF.

This chain joins TRBV18 and TRBJ1-3; D is uncertain. Germline V gives CDR1 KGHSH, CDR2 LQKENI. The CDR3 is made up of 15 amino acids. Between the trimmed V and J ends, which lost 3 bases and 0 bases, there was a span of 9 bases. The CDR3 sequence: CASSPQQLSGNTIYF. Here the CDR3 DNA reads TGTGCCAGCTCACCTCAACAGCTCTCTGGAAACACCATATATTTT.

This clone came up once. The chain carries TRBV19 and TRBJ1-1, with a weak D call TRBD1 (6 bases). The CDR3 is 16 residues long. V was shortened by 3 bases and J by 4 bases, with 18 bases between the two germline ends. Per germline, CDR1 LNHDA and CDR2 SQIVND (reference sequence). The CDR3 region is CASSMMQGRLFTEAFF. DNA of the CDR3: TGTGCCAGTAGTATGATGCAGGGGCGTTTGTTCACTGAAGCTTTCTTT. Full variable domain (rest looked up from reference TRBV19 and TRBJ1-1): DGGITQSPKYLFRKEGQNVTLSCEQNLNHDAMYWYRQDPGQGLRLIYYSQIVNDFQKGDIAEGYSVSREKKESFPLTVTSAQKNPTAFYLCASSMMQGRLFTEAFFGQGTRLTVV.

This clone occurred a few times. The chain links TRBV11-2 to TRBJ1-5, with a weak D call TRBD1 (6 bases). V dropped 5 bases and J dropped 6 bases, with 17 bases sitting between them. CDR3 length: 15 amino acids. Germline CDR1 SGHAT, CDR2 FQNNGV. This chain's CDR3 is CASSIQGVSSQPQHF. CDR3 DNA: TGTGCCAGCAGCATACAGGGAGTTAGTAGTCAGCCCCAGCATTTT.

V and J are TRBV30 and TRBJ1-1; no clear D. Per the germline V gene, CDR1 is GTSNPN and CDR2 is SVGIG (reference sequence). The CDR3 extends over 14 amino acids. V was cut by 0 bases and J by 4 bases, with 12 bases left in between. The CDR3 DNA reads TGTGCCTGGAGTGTACTAGGGTACGGCACTGAAGCTTTCTTT. The encoded protein is CAWSVLGYGTEAFF.

The V call is TRBV7-9, the J call TRBJ2-6, with a weak D call TRBD1 (6 bases). The germline V and J ends were trimmed by 7 bases and 4 bases, with 11 bases remaining between them. The germline CDR1 and CDR2 sequences are SEHNR and FQNEAQ (reference sequence). The CDR3 extends over 14 amino acids. CDR3 region: CASMGAPGANVLTF. CDR3 in DNA: TGTGCCAGCATGGGGGCGCCCGGGGCCAACGTCCTGACTTTC.

The chain employs TRBV19 and TRBJ2-3; D uncertain. Germline values: CDR1 LNHDA, CDR2 SQIVND (reference sequence). With 5 bases removed from V and 4 bases from J, the gap between germline ends came to 7 bases. This CDR3 has 12 residues. CDR3 DNA: TGTGCCAGTAGTGCCTTAGCAGATACGCAGTATTTT. Translating gives CASSALADTQYF.

The gene calls are TRBV7-9 and TRBJ2-1, with D perhaps TRBD2 (6 bases). CDR1 is SEHNR and CDR2 is FQNEAQ in the germline V gene (reference sequence). The germline V and J ends were trimmed by 6 bases and 9 bases, with 18 bases remaining between them. This CDR3 comprises 14 residues. CDR3 residues: CASRRASVESEQFF. In DNA, the CDR3 is TGTGCCAGCAGGAGAGCTAGCGTGGAGAGTGAGCAGTTCTTC.